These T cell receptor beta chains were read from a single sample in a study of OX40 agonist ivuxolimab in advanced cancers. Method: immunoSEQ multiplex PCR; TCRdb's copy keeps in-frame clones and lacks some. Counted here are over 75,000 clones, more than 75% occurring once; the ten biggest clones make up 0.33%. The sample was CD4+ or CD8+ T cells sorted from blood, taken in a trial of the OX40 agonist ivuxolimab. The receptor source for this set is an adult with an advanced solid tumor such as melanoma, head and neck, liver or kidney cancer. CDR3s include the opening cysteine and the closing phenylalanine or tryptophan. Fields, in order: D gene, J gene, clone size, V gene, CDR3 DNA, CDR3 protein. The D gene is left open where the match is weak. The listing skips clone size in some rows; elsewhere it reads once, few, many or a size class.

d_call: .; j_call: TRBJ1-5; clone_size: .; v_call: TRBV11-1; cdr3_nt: TGTGCCAGCAGCTTAGATCACAGAAGCAATCAGCCCCAGCATTTT; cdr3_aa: CASSLDHRSNQPQHF
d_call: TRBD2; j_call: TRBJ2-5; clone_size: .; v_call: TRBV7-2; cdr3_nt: TGTGCCAGCTCGAAGACTAGCGTAACTGGGGAGACCCAGTACTTC; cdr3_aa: CASSKTSVTGETQYF
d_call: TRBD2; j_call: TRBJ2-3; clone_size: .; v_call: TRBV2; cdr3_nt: TGTGCCATCCAAGCGGGGAGCACAGATACGCAGTATTTT; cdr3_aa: CAIQAGSTDTQYF
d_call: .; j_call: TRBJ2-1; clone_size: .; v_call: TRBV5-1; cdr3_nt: TGCGCCAGCAGCTTGGGCGCAGCCTGGAATGAGCAGTTCTTC; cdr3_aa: CASSLGAAWNEQFF
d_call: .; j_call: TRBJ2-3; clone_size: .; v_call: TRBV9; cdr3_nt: TGTGCCAGCAAAGGTAGTCGGGGAGATACGCAGTATTTT; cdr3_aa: CASKGSRGDTQYF
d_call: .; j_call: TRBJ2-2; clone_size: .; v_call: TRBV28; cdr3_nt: TGTGCCAGCAGTCTATACACCGGGGAGCTGTTTTTT; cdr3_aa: CASSLYTGELFF
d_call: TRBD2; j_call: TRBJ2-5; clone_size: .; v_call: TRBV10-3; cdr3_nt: TGTGCCATCAGTTCTAGCGGGAGTGGCGAGACCCAGTACTTC; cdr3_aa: CAISSSGSGETQYF
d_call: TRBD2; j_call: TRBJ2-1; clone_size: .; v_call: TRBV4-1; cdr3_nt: TGCGCCAGCAGCCAATGGGGGACTAGCAGCTACAATGAGCAGTTCTTC; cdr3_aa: CASSQWGTSSYNEQFF
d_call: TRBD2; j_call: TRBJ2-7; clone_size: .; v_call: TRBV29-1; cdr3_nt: TGCAGCGTTTCAGATAGCGGGAGTTCCCACGAGCAGTACTTC; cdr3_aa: CSVSDSGSSHEQYF
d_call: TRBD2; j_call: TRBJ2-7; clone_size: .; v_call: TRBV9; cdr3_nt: TGTGCCAGCAGCGCAGGGACTAGCGGTGCCTACGAGCAGTACTTC; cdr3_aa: CASSAGTSGAYEQYF
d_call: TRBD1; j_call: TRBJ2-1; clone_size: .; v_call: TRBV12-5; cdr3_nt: TGTGCTAGTGGTTACTCCCCCGGGACAGGGGCTCATGAGCAGTTCTTC; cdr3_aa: CASGYSPGTGAHEQFF
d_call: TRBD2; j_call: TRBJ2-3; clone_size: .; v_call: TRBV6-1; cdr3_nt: TGTGCCAGCAAGTATATAGCGGGAAAAGATACGCAGTATTTT; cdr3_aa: CASKYIAGKDTQYF
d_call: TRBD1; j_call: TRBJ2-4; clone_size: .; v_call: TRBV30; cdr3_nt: TGTGCCTGGAGTGTGCGTCCCTGGGCAGGGGGCGCCCGGCTAAACATTCAGTACTTC; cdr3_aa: CAWSVRPWAGGARLNIQYF
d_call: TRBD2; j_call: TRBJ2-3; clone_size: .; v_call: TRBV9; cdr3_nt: TGTGCCAGCAGCGGAGCGGGAGGTTGGTATTTT; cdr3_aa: CASSGAGGWYF
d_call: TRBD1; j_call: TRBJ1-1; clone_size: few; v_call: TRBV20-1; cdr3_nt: TGCAGTGCCCAGGGGGCAGGAGAAGCTTTCTTT; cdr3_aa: CSAQGAGEAFF
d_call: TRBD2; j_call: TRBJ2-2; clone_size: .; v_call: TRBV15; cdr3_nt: TGTGCCACCAGCAGAGCAATCTCTAGCGGGAGGTTCCCCGGGGAGCTGTTTTTT; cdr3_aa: CATSRAISSGRFPGELFF
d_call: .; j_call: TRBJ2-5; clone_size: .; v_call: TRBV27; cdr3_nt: TGTGCCAGCAGTTTAGGCAGGGGACAAGAGACCCAGTACTTC; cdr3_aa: CASSLGRGQETQYF
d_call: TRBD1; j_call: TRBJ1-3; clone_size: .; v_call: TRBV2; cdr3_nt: TGTGCCAGCAGTAACAGGGGTTCTGGAAACACCATATATTTT; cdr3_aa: CASSNRGSGNTIYF
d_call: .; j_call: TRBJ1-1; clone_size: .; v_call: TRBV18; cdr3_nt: TGTGCCAGCTCACAAAGCCGTTCGGGGACGAACACTGAAGCTTTCTTT; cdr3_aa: CASSQSRSGTNTEAFF
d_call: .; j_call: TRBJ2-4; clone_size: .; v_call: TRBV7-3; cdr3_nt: TGTGCCAGCAGCTTAAAAGGGGGAAACATTCAGTACTTC; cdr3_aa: CASSLKGGNIQYF
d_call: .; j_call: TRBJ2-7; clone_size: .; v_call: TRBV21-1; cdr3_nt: TGTGCCAGCAGCAAAGTGGGTCCCCAATGGAGGTACGAGCAGTACTTC; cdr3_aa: CASSKVGPQWRYEQYF
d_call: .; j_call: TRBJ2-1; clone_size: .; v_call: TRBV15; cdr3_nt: TGTGCCACCAGCAGAGAGAGACTAGTAACGAAGTTCTTC; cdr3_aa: CATSRERLVTKFF
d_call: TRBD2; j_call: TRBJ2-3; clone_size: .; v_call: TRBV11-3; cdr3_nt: TGTGCCAGCAGCCCTAGCGGGAGTTTCTTTACAGATACGCAGTATTTT; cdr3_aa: CASSPSGSFFTDTQYF
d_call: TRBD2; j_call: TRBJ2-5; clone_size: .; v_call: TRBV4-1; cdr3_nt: TGCGCCAGCAGTCAAGATGGGGCTCGCGGGAGGGGGTTCGGAGAGACCCAGTACTTC; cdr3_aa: CASSQDGARGRGFGETQYF
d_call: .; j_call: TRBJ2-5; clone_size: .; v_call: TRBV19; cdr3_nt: TGTGCCAGTAGACCCCGGGGGCAAGAGACCCAGTACTTC; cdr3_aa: CASRPRGQETQYF
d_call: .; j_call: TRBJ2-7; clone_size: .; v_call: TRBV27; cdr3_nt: TGTGCCAGCACCCCCCTTGGAGGACAGCTATTCTACGAGCAGTACTTC; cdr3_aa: CASTPLGGQLFYEQYF
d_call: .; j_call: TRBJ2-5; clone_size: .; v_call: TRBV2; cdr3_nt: TGTGCCAGCAGTGAAAGGTGGTCCGGGGAGACCCAGTACTTC; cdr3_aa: CASSERWSGETQYF
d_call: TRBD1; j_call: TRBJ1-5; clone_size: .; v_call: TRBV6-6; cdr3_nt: TGTGCCAGCAGTCGACAGGGGGCCAATCAGCCCCAGCATTTT; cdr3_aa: CASSRQGANQPQHF
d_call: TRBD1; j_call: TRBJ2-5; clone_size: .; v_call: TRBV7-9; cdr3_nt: TGTGCCAGCAGCTGGTCGACAGGGGGGGAGGAGACCCAGTACTTC; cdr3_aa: CASSWSTGGEETQYF
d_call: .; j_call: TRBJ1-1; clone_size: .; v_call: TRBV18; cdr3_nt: TGTGCCAGCTCACCTTCCGGCTTCCGAAGCATTAACACTGAAGCTTTCTTT; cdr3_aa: CASSPSGFRSINTEAFF
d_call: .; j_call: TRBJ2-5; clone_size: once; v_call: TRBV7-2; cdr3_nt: TGTGCCAGCAGCTTAGGGACGAAAGAGACCCAGTACTTC; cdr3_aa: CASSLGTKETQYF
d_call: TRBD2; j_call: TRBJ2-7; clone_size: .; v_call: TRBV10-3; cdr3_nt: TGTGCCATCAGTCTAGCGGGAGGTAGCTCCTACGAGCAGTACTTC; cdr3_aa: CAISLAGGSSYEQYF
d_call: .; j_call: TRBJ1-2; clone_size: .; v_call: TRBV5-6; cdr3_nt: TGTGCCAGCAGCTTGTTACGGGTTCCTGGTGGCTACACCTTC; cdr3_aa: CASSLLRVPGGYTF
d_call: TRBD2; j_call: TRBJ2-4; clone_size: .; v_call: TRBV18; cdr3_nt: TGTGCCAGCTCACGGAACCTAGCGGGAGCCGAAAACATTCAGTACTTC; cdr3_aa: CASSRNLAGAENIQYF
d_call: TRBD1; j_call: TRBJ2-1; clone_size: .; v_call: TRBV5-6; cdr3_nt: TGTGCCAGCAGCCAGGTAGGGGCAGGGGGCTCCTACAATGAGCAGTTCTTC; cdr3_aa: CASSQVGAGGSYNEQFF
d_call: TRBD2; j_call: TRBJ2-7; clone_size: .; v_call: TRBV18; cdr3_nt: TGTGCCAGCTCACCAGCGGGAGGAAACTACGAGCAGTACTTC; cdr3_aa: CASSPAGGNYEQYF
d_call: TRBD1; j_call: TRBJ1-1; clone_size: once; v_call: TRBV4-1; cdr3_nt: TGCGCCAGCAGCCAATTCCGGGACAGAGATTCTGTGGGGACTGAAGCTTTCTTT; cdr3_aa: CASSQFRDRDSVGTEAFF
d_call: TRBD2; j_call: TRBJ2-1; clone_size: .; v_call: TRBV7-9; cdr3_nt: TGTGCCAGCAGCTCCCAACTAGCGGGAGTCAATGAGCAGTTCTTC; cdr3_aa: CASSSQLAGVNEQFF
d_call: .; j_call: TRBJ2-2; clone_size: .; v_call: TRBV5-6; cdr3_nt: TGTGCCAGCAGCACGCAGGGATACGGGGAGCTGTTTTTT; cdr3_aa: CASSTQGYGELFF
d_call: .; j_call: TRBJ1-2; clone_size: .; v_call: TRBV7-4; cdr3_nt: TGTGCCAGCAGCTTATCTCGGGTGACGGATGGCTACACCTTC; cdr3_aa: CASSLSRVTDGYTF
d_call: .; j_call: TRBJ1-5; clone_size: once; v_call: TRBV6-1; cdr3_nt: TGTGCCAGCAGTGAACGTGGTTGGGGGCAGGTCCTGCCCCAGCATTTT; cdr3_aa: CASSERGWGQVLPQHF
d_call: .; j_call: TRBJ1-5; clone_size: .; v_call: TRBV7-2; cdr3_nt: TGTGCCAGCAGCTCAGGGTGGAGGGGGGTACAGCCCCAGCATTTT; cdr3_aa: CASSSGWRGVQPQHF
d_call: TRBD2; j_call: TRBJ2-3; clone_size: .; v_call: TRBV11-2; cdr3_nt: TGTGCCAGCAGCAGCAGACTAGCGGGAAACACAGATACGCAGTATTTT; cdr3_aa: CASSSRLAGNTDTQYF
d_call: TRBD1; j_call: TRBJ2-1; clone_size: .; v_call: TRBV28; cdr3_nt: TGTGCCAGCAGTGCTCCGACAGGGGGCTACAATGAGCAGTTCTTC; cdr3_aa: CASSAPTGGYNEQFF
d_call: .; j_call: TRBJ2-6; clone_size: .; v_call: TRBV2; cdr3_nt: TGTGCCAGCAGTCCACCCCCAGGGACTGGGGCCAACGTCCTGACTTTC; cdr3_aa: CASSPPPGTGANVLTF
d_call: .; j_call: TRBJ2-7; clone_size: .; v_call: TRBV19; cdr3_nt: TGTGCCAGTAGTATTTCCAACAGGAACTACGAGCAGTACTTC; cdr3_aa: CASSISNRNYEQYF
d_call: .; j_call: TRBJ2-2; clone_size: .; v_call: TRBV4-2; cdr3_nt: TGTGCCAGCAGCTACCCGGGACAGAACACCGGGGAGCTGTTTTTT; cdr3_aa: CASSYPGQNTGELFF
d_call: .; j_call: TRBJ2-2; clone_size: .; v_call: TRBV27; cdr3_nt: TGTGCCAGCAGTTCCAGGGGTTGGTGGGACACCGGGGAGCTGTTTTTT; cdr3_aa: CASSSRGWWDTGELFF
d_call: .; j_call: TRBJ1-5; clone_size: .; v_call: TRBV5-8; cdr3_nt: TGTGCCAGCAGCTTCAACCGGCAGCCCCAGCATTTT; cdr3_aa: CASSFNRQPQHF
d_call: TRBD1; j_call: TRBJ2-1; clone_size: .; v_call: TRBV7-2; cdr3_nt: TGTGCCAGCAGCTTCTCCGGGACAGTTTACAATGAGCAGTTCTTC; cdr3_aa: CASSFSGTVYNEQFF
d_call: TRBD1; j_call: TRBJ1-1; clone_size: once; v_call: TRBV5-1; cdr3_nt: TGCGCCAGCAGCTGGCAGGGGGCGGAAACTGAAGCTTTCTTT; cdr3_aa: CASSWQGAETEAFF
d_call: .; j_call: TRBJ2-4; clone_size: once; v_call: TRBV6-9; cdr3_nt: TGTGCCACCCATTGGGAGTCTGGATTAGTTCAGGTGAGAGGGGAAAACATTCAGTACTTC; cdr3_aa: CATHWESGLVQVRGENIQYF
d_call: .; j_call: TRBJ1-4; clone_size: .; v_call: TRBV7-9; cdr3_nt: TGTGCCAGCAGCAACCTGGGGTATAAACTGTTTTTT; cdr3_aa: CASSNLGYKLFF
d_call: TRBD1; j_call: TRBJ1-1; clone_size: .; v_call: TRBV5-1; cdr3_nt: TGCGCCAGCAGCTTGGTGGCCAGGGGGCCGGACACTGAAGCTTTCTTT; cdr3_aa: CASSLVARGPDTEAFF